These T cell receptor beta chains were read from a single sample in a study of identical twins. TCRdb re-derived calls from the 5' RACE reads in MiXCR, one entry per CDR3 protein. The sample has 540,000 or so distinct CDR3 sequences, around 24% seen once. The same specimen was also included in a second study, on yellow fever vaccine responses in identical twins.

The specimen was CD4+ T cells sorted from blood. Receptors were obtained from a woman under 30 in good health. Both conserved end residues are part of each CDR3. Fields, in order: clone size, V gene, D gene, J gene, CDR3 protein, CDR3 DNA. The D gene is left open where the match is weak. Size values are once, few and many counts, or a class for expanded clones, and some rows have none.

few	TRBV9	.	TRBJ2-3	CASSVGGADTQYF	TGTGCCAGCAGCGTAGGGGGCGCAGATACGCAGTATTTT
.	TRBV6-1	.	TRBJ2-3	CASGRGEASDTQYF	TGTGCCAGCGGACGGGGCGAGGCGTCAGATACGCAGTATTTT
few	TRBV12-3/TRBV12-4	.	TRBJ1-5	CASSLGGGRKNQPQHF	TGTGCCAGCAGTTTAGGGGGGGGGCGGAAAAATCAGCCCCAGCATTTT
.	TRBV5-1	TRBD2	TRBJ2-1	CASSLELAGAVDEQFF	TGCGCCAGCAGCTTGGAACTAGCGGGAGCGGTAGATGAGCAGTTCTTC
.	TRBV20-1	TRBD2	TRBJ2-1	CSAPSGGAGNEQFF	TGCAGTGCCCCTAGCGGGGGGGCCGGGAATGAGCAGTTCTTC
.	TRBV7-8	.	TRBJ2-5	CASSLAVSGAETQYF	TGTGCCAGCAGCTTAGCTGTGTCAGGGGCGGAGACCCAGTACTTC
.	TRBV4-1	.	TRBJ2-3	CASSLYTGLTDTQYF	TGCGCCAGCAGCCTTTACACAGGCCTAACAGATACGCAGTATTTT
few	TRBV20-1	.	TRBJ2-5	CSARDPGARETQYF	TGCAGTGCTAGAGACCCGGGGGCGAGGGAGACCCAGTACTTC
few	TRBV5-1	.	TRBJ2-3	CASSLVQSTDTQYF	TGTGCCAGCAGTTTAGTACAGAGCACAGATACGCAGTATTTT
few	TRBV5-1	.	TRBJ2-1	CASSRSSSNNEQFF	TGCGCCAGCAGCCGGAGCAGCAGCAACAATGAGCAGTTCTTC
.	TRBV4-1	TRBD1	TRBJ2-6	CASSQTYDRAGANVLTF	TGCGCCAGCAGCCAGACTTACGACAGGGCTGGGGCCAACGTCCTGACTTTC
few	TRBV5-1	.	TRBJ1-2	CASSLGDLREYGYTF	TGCGCCAGCAGCTTAGGGGACCTTCGGGAGTATGGCTACACCTTC
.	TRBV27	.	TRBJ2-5	CASPRPGSSQETQYF	TGTGCCAGCCCTAGGCCGGGATCCTCTCAAGAGACCCAGTACTTC
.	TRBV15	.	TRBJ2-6	CATTRDRANVLTF	TGTGCCACCACCAGGGACCGGGCCAACGTCCTGACTTTC
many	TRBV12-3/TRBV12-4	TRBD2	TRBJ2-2	CASTLAGGDTGELFF	TGTGCCAGCACCTTAGCGGGAGGAGACACCGGGGAGCTGTTTTTT
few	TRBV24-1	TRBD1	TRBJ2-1	CATRYTRRGTGGISYNEQFF	TGTGCCACGCGATATACGAGGCGGGGAACAGGGGGAATCTCCTACAATGAGCAGTTCTTC
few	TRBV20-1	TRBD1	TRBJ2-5	CSARGQGRETQYF	TGCAGTGCTAGAGGACAGGGTCGAGAGACCCAGTACTTC
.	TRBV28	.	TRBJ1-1	CASRDLIVNTEAFF	TGTGCCAGCAGAGATCTAATCGTGAACACTGAAGCTTTCTTT
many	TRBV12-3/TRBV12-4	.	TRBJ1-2	CASSPRPGQYYGYTF	TGTGCCAGCAGTCCCCGACCGGGGCAGTACTATGGCTACACCTTC
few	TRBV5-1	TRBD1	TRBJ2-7	CASSMGQGIYEQYF	TGCGCCAGCAGCATGGGACAGGGTATTTACGAGCAGTACTTC
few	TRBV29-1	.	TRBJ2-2	CSVNGGQNTGELFF	TGCAGCGTCAACGGGGGACAGAACACCGGGGAGCTGTTTTTT
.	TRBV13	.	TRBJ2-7	CASSDGGRVTYEQYF	TGTGCCAGCAGCGACGGGGGGCGGGTCACCTACGAGCAGTACTTC
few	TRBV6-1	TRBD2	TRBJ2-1	CASTNRLAGVYSNEQFF	TGTGCCAGCACCAATCGACTAGCGGGAGTGTACAGCAATGAGCAGTTCTTC
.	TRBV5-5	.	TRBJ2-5	CASSPHSFADYETQYF	TGTGCCAGCAGCCCACACTCGTTCGCGGACTACGAGACCCAGTACTTC
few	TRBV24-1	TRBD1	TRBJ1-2	CATSDSGTGYGYTF	TGTGCCACCAGTGATAGTGGGACAGGCTATGGCTACACCTTC
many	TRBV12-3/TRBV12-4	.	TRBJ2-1	CASRVEITEQFF	TGTGCCAGCAGGGTCGAAATCACAGAGCAGTTCTTC
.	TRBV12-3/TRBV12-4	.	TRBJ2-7	CASSFSREYEQYF	TGTGCCAGCAGTTTCAGCAGGGAATACGAGCAGTACTTC
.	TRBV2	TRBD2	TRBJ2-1	CASSEIVPWRGRANEQFF	TGTGCCAGCAGTGAAATAGTGCCGTGGCGCGGGAGGGCCAATGAGCAGTTCTTC
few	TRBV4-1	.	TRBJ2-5	CASSQDEGARGTQYF	TGCGCCAGCAGCCAAGATGAAGGGGCCAGAGGGACCCAGTACTTC
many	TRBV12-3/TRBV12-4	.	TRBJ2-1	CASSLSSGGPRGEQFF	TGTGCCAGCAGTTTATCTTCCGGGGGGCCTAGGGGTGAGCAGTTCTTC
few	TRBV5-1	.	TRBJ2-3	CASRLGQGTPAGTDTQYF	TGCGCCAGCAGATTAGGGCAGGGGACCCCTGCGGGCACAGATACGCAGTATTTT
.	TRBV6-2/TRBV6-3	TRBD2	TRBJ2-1	CASSPLSGLAGRSSYNEQFF	TGTGCCAGCAGTCCTCTGTCGGGACTAGCGGGACGGAGCTCCTACAATGAGCAGTTCTTC
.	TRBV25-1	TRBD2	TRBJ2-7	CASSDLGLVGYEQYF	TGTGCCAGCAGTGATCTGGGACTAGTGGGCTACGAGCAGTACTTC
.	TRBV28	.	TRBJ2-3	CASSLSGGPPSDTQYF	TGTGCCAGCAGTTTATCCGGGGGTCCTCCGTCTGATACGCAGTATTTT
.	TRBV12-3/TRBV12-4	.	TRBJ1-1	CASSPGGPTTEAFF	TGTGCCAGCAGTCCGGGGGGACCGACCACTGAAGCTTTCTTT
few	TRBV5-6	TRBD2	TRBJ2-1	CASSPEVTSGSSYNEQFF	TGTGCCAGCAGCCCGGAGGTGACTAGCGGGAGCTCCTACAATGAGCAGTTCTTC
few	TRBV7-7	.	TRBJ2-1	CASSLFQFF	TGTGCCAGCAGCCTGTTTCAGTTCTTC
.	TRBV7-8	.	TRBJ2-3	CASSQFRGSTDTQYF	TGTGCCAGCAGCCAATTTAGGGGGTCCACAGATACGCAGTATTTT
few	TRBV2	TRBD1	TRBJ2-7	CANTRDRGLEQYF	TGTGCCAACACCCGGGACAGGGGTCTCGAGCAGTACTTC